This T cell receptor (beta chain) was sequenced during a study of regulatory T cells in long-lasting Graves disease. Time point denoted: newly diagnosed GD, antithyroid drugs for less than 3 months. From RNA extracted from PBMCs, the TCR library was made. CDR3-region Arm-PCR and iRepertoire HTBI primers produced the TCR beta libraries. Each CDR3 protein is one row after TCRdb ran MiXCR on the multiplex PCR reads. The profile shows under 500,000 distinct CDR3 sequences, roughly 17% of them singletons. The V end lost 0 bases, the J end lost 3 bases, and 14 bases lay between the germline ends. CDR3 length equals 16 residues. Germline CDR1 reads SGHRS; CDR2 reads YFSETQ. The sample also formed part of further work on T cells in Graves' hyperthyroidism and ophthalmopathy. That study reports: A lack of ophthalmopathy progression within 18 months defined stable Graves' hyperthyroidism. Clinical symptoms, serum thyroxine and TRAb, thyroid ultrasound and orbital computed tomography were used for the diagnoses. The HTBI primer set was used in a first-round RT-PCR of the TCR CDR3.

The source material was peripheral blood mononuclear cells (PBMCs), sampled at new diagnosis, from a patient treated with antithyroid drugs. The gene calls are TRBV5-1 and TRBJ2-3, with D perhaps TRBD2 (6 bases). This sequence originates from a woman between 25 and 40 years old with Graves disease. The DNA of the CDR3 is TGCGCCAGCAGCTTGGTCTCGCATGGGGGGACAGATACGCAGTATTTT. Encoded protein: CASSLVSHGGTDTQYF.